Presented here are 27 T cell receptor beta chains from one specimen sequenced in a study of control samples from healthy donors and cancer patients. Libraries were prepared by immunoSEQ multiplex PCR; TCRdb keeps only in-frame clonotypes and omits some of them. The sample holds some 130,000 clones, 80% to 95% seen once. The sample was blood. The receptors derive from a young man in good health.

In DNA, the CDR3 is TGTGCCAGCAGCGTCTCCGGGACGACTAGCTCCTACGAGCAGTACTTC. Encoded protein: CASSVSGTTSSYEQYF. The rearrangement joins TRBV7-9 to TRBJ2-7, with D maybe TRBD2 (6 bases). Germline V gene sequence: CDR1 SEHNR, CDR2 FQNEAQ (reference sequence). Between the trimmed V and J ends, which lost 5 bases and 0 bases, there was a span of 17 bases. This CDR3 has 16 amino acids.

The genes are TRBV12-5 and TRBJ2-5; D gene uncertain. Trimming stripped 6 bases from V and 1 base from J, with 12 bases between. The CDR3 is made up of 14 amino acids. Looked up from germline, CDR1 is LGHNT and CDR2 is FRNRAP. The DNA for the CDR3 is TGTGCTAGTGGCCCCGCGGAGCCCCAAGAGACCCAGTACTTC. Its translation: CASGPAEPQETQYF.

The CDR3: CASSPTHSGRATFEQYF. CDR3 nucleotides: TGTGCCAGCAGCCCAACCCATAGCGGGAGGGCTACTTTTGAGCAGTACTTC. The chain links TRBV9 to TRBJ2-7, with 11 bases aligning to TRBD2. CDR1 SGDLS and CDR2 YYNGEE come from the germline V gene. The length of the CDR3 is 17 residues. V lost 4 bases to trimming and J lost 7 bases; unmatched junction nucleotides: 16.

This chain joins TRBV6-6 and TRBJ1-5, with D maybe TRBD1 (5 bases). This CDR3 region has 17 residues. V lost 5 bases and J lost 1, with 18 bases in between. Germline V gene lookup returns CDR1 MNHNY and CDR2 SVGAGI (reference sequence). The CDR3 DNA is TGTGCCAGCAGTCCCTGGTGGGGTCCAGGGAGCAATCAGCCCCAGCATTTT. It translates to CASSPWWGPGSNQPQHF.

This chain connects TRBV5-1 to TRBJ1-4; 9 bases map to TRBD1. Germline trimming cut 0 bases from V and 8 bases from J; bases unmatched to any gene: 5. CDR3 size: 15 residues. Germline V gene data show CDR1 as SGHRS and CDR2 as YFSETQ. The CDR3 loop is CASSLGDRENEKLFF. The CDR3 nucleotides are TGCGCCAGCAGCTTGGGGGACAGGGAAAACGAAAAACTGTTTTTT. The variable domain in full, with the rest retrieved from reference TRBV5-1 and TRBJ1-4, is KAGVTQTPRYLIKTRGQQVTLSCSPISGHRSVSWYQQTPGQGLQFLFEYFSETQRNKGNFPGRFSGRQFSNSRSEMNVSTLELGDSALYLCASSLGDRENEKLFFGSGTQLSVL.

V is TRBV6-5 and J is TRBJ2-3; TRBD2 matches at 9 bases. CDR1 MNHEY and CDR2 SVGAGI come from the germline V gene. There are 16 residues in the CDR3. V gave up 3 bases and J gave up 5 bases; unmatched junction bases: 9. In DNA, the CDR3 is TGTGCCAGCAGTTATAGTAGCGGGAGTGGCCGAGATACGCAGTATTTT. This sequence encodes CASSYSSGSGRDTQYF.

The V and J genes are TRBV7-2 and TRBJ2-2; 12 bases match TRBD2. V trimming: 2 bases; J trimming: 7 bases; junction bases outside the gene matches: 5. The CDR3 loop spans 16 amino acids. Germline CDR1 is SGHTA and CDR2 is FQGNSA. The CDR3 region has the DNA TGTGCCAGCAGCTTACTAGCGGGAGGGCAGGGCGGGGAGCTGTTTTTT. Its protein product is CASSLLAGGQGGELFF.

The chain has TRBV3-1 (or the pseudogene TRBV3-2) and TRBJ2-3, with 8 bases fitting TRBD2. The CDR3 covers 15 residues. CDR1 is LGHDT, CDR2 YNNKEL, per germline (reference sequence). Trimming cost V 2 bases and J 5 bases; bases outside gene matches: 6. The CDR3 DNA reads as TGTGCCAGCAGCCAACGAGCGGGAGAGGGAGATACGCAGTATTTT. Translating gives CASSQRAGEGDTQYF.

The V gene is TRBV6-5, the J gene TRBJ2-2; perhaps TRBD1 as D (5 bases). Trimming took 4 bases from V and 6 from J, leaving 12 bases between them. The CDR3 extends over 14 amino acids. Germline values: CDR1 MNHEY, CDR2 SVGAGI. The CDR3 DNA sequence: TGTGCCAGCAGTTCGGACACCGGGCCCGGGGAGCTGTTTTTT. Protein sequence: CASSSDTGPGELFF.

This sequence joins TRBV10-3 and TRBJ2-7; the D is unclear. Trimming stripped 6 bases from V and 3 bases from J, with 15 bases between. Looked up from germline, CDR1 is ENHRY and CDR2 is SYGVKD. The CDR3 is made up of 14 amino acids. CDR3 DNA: TGTGCCATCAGGGACCAATCGTCCCTCTACGAGCAGTACTTC. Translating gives CAIRDQSSLYEQYF.

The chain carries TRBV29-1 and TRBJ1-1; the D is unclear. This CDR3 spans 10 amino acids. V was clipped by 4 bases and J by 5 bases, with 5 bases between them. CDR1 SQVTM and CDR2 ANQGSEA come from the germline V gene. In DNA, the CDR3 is TGCAGCGTTGCGTATACTGAAGCTTTCTTT. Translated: CSVAYTEAFF.

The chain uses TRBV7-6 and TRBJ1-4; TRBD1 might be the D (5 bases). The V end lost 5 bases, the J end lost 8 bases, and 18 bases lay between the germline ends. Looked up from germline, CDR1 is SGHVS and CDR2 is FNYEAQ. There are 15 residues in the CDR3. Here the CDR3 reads CASSLGTPPGEKLFF. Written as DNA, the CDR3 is TGTGCCAGCAGCCTAGGGACGCCCCCGGGAGAAAAACTGTTTTTT.

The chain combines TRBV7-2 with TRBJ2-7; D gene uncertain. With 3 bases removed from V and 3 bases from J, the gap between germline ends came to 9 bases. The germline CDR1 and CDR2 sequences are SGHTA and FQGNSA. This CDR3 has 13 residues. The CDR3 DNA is TGTGCCAGCAGCTTTAAGGGTAACTACGAGCAGTACTTC. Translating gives CASSFKGNYEQYF.

As DNA, the CDR3 is TGTGCCAGCCGGGGAGGGCAGGGCTATAATTCACCCCTCCACTTT. Its translation is CASRGGQGYNSPLHF. The rearrangement uses TRBV2 and TRBJ1-6, with D perhaps matching TRBD1 (5 bases). The CDR3 extends over 15 amino acids. Deletions cut 8 bases from V and 3 bases from J, with 14 bases between. From germline, CDR1 is SNHLY and CDR2 FYNNEI. Full variable domain (rest looked up from reference TRBV2 and TRBJ1-6): EPEVTQTPSHQVTQMGQEVILRCVPISNHLYFYWYRQILGQKVEFLVSFYNNEISEKSEIFDDQFSVERPDGSNFTLKIRSTKLEDSAMYFCASRGGQGYNSPLHFGNGTRLTVT.

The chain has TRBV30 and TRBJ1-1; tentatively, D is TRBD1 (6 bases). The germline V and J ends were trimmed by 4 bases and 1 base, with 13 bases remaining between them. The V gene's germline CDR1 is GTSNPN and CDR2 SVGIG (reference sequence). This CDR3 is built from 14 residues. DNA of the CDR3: TGTGCCTGGACTCTTTTCAGGGGGAACACTGAAGCTTTCTTT. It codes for CAWTLFRGNTEAFF.

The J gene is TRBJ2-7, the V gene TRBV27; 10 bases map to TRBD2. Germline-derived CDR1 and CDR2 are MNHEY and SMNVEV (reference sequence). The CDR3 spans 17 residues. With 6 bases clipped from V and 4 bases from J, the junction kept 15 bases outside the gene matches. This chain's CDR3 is CASRRTSRLAGVYEQYF. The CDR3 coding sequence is TGTGCCAGCAGGAGAACCTCGAGGCTAGCGGGAGTATACGAGCAGTACTTC.

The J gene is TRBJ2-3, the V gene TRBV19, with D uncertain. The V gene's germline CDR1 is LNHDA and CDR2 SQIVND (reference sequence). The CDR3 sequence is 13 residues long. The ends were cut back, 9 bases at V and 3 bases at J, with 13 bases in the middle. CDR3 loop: CARYTRKTDTQYF. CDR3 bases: TGTGCCAGGTACACGAGGAAAACAGATACGCAGTATTTT.

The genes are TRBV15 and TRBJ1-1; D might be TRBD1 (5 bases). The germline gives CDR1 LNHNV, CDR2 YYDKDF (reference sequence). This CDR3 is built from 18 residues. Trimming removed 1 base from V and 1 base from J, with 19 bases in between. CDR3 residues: CATSRGARQGWGNTEAFF. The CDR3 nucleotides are TGTGCCACCAGCAGAGGGGCTCGGCAGGGCTGGGGGAACACTGAAGCTTTCTTT.

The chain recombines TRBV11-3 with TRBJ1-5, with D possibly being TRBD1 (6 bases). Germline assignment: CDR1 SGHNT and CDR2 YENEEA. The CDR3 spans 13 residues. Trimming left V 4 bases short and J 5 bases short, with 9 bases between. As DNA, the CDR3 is TGTGCCAGCAGCTCGGGGGCGCATCAGCCCCAGCATTTT. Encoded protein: CASSSGAHQPQHF.

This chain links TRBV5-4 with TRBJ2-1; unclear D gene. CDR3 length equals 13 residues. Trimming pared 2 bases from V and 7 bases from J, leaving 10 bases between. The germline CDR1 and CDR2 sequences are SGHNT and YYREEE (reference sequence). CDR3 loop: CASSFRTRNEQFF. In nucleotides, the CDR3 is TGTGCCAGCAGCTTCCGGACGAGAAATGAGCAGTTCTTC.

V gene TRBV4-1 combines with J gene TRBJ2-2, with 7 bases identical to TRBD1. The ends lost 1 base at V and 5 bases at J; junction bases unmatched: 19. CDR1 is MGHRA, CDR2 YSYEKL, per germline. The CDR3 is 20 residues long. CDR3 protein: CASSQGGRKTGTVGTGELFF. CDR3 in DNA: TGCGCCAGCAGCCAAGGGGGGCGTAAGACAGGGACGGTTGGTACCGGGGAGCTGTTTTTT.

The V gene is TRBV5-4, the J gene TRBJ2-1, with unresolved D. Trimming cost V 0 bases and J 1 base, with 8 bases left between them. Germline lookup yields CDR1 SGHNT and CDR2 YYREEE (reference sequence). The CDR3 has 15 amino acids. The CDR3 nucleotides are TGTGCCAGCAGCTTGGTGGCTGGTTCCTACAATGAGCAGTTCTTC. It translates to CASSLVAGSYNEQFF.

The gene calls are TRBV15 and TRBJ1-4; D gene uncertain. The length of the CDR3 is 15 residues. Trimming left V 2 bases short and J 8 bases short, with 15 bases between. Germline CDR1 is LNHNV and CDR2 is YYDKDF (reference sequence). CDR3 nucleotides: TGTGCCACCAGCAGAAGCACCCGGGAAAGGGAAAAACTGTTTTTT. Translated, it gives CATSRSTREREKLFF.

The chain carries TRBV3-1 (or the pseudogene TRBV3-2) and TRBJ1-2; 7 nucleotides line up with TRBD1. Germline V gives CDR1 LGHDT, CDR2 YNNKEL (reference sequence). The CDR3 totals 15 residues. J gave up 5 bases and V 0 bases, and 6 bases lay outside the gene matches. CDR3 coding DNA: TGTGCCAGCAGCCAAGATATGGGACAGAGTTATGGCTACACCTTC. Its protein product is CASSQDMGQSYGYTF.

This CDR3 is CASSPRGQLRYEQYF. DNA for the CDR3: TGTGCCAGCAGTCCGAGGGGACAGCTGAGATACGAGCAGTACTTC. The chain couples TRBV27 to TRBJ2-7, with 7 positions matching TRBD1. Germline CDR1 and CDR2: MNHEY and SMNVEV (reference sequence). V was pared by 5 bases and J by 4 bases, with 11 bases of the junction left unmatched. The CDR3 contains 15 residues.

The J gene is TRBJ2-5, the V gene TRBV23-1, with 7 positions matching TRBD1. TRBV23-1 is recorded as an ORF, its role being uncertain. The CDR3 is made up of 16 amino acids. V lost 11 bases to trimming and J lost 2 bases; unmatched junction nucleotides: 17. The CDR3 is CAPKLGGAVRQETQYF. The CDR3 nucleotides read TGCGCCCCCAAATTAGGGGGCGCAGTACGGCAAGAGACCCAGTACTTC.

The CDR3 nucleotides are TGTGCCAGCAGCTTATGGGAGCGGGAGGGATTATACTTC. Translating it yields CASSLWEREGLYF. The V call is TRBV7-9, the J call TRBJ2-7; TRBD2 aligns across 10 bases. The germline V gene has CDR1 SEHNR and CDR2 FQNEAQ (reference sequence). The CDR3 covers 13 residues. J lost 13 bases, V lost 2 bases, and 8 bases had no gene match.